This TCR beta chain was identified during a study of shared clonotypes between healthy human individuals. Germline loops: CDR1 MGHRA, CDR2 YSYEKL. The CDR3 covers 13 residues. The germline V and J ends were trimmed by 3 bases and 4 bases, with 9 bases remaining between them. TCRdb's copy holds only in-frame clones and misses some; the assay was immunoSEQ multiplex PCR. The sample contains 950,000 to 1,200,000 clones, 77% of which appear only once. This clonotype was obtained from a man between 18 and 35 years old in good health. Some clones in this sample may be carry-over from other donors' samples. Sequenced material: memory CD4+ T cells from PBMCs. Subset specified: CD45RA-negative fraction. The genes are TRBV4-1 and TRBJ1-1, with D uncertain. The CDR3 loop is CASSQSRGTEAFF. CDR3 in DNA: TGCGCCAGCAGCCAGTCTCGGGGCACTGAAGCTTTCTTT.